Below are 3 T cell receptor beta chains sequenced from a single sample in a study of T cell repertoires in cytomegalovirus infection. TCRdb redid the calling of the reads with MiXCR, one entry per CDR3 protein. Of more than 200,000 distinct CDR3 sequences detected, less than 9.5% appear once; the ten largest clones hold about 14%. The source material was PBMCs. All receptors come from a human donor in good health (CMV status not recorded). Some clones in this sample may be carry-over from other donors' samples.

This clonotype was recorded a few times. The chain joins TRBV7-2 to TRBJ1-2, with a tentative D call TRBD1 (5 bases). CDR3 length: 13 amino acids. The germline V gene has CDR1 SGHTA and CDR2 FQGNSA. Trimming removed 3 bases at V and 5 bases at J, with 10 bases between. CDR3 loop: CASSFDRTYGYTF. The CDR3 nucleotides are TGTGCCAGCAGCTTCGACAGAACTTATGGCTACACCTTC.

In its sample, this clonotype was seen a few times. The rearrangement uses TRBV18 and TRBJ2-2; 11 positions agree with TRBD2. The J segment lost 6 bases and the V segment lost 1 base, leaving 1 base of the junction unmatched. Germline lookup yields CDR1 KGHSH and CDR2 LQKENI. There are 15 residues in the CDR3. CDR3: CASSPLGLAAGELFF. The CDR3 region has the DNA TGTGCCAGCTCACCACTGGGACTAGCGGCCGGGGAGCTGTTTTTT.

The CDR3, as DNA: TGCAGTGCTAGAGAACAGGGGCTAGCCAAAAACATTCAGTACTTC. The encoded protein is CSAREQGLAKNIQYF. This sequence joins TRBV20-1 and TRBJ2-4; 7 bases match TRBD1. This CDR3 region has 15 residues. Germline V CDR1 and CDR2: DFQATT, SNEGSKA (reference sequence). The trim removed 0 bases at V and 0 bases at J, leaving 2 bases unmatched.